Below are 31 T cell receptor beta chains sequenced from a single sample in a study of cytomegalovirus exposure and HLA in healthy donors. The PCR was carried out with 60 Vbeta primers and 13 Jbeta primers. Sequenced by immunoSEQ multiplex PCR; TCRdb stores in-frame clones only, minus some. In the table there are about 43,000 clones, under 70% of which are singletons. Sequencing used PBMCs. Receptors were obtained from a man in his fifties or sixties in good health and CMV-seropositive.

For this clone: Germline and junction disagree at one end, which may indicate a read error. The chain carries TRBV5-6 and TRBJ2-7, with a weak D call TRBD1 (5 bases). CDR3 size: 15 residues. Germline loops: CDR1 SGHDT, CDR2 YYEEEE. CDR3 amino acids: CASSLRQPTVHEQSF. The CDR3 DNA follows: TGTGCCAGCAGCTTAAGACAGCCCACGGTACACGAGCAGTCCTTC.

The chain combines TRBV11-2 with TRBJ2-3; TRBD2 aligns across 9 bases. The CDR3 covers 16 residues. Germline lookup yields CDR1 SGHAT and CDR2 FQNNGV. V shed 4 bases, J shed 7 bases, and the junction held 12 bases outside the gene matches. CDR3 nucleotide sequence: TGTGCCAGCAGCTCCGATCGTAGCGGGAGTGGATATACGCAGTATTTT. It is translated as CASSSDRSGSGYTQYF.

This chain connects TRBV10-3 to TRBJ2-1; 10 bases line up with TRBD2. The CDR3 length is 14 residues. The V gene's germline CDR1 is ENHRY and CDR2 SYGVKD. J lost 5 bases, V lost 8 bases, and 6 bases had no gene match. The CDR3 is CAIQAGGPNNEQFF. The CDR3 region has the DNA TGTGCCATCCAAGCGGGAGGGCCGAACAATGAGCAGTTCTTC.

This rearrangement joins TRBV6-5 to TRBJ1-5; unclear D gene. Trimming removed 0 bases at V and 4 bases at J, with 7 bases between. Germline CDR1 reads MNHEY; CDR2 reads SVGAGI. The CDR3 length is 14 residues. As DNA, the CDR3 is TGTGCCAGCAGTTACTCAGGAGAGAATCAGCCCCAGCATTTT. It specifies CASSYSGENQPQHF.

There are a few counts of this clone. V and J are TRBV29-1 and TRBJ2-3; D is unclear. The germline V gene has CDR1 SQVTM and CDR2 ANQGSEA. The CDR3 totals 13 residues. The V gene lost 6 bases and the J gene lost 2 bases, with 12 bases spanning the gap. As DNA, the CDR3 is TGCAGCGTATTGAATTCAGACACAGATACGCAGTATTTT. Its protein product is CSVLNSDTDTQYF.

V usage is TRBV5-1 and J usage is TRBJ2-7; 8 bases map to TRBD1. Germline trimming cut 7 bases from V and 3 bases from J; bases unmatched to any gene: 9. Germline-derived CDR1 and CDR2 are SGHRS and YFSETQ. The CDR3 is 14 residues long. In DNA, the CDR3 is TGCGCCAGCGCGTCCGGGACAGGAGACTACGAGCAGTACTTC. Translation gives CASASGTGDYEQYF.

CDR3 region: CASSYGLAGDNEQFF. For the CDR3, the DNA is TGTGCCAGCAGCTATGGACTAGCGGGAGACAATGAGCAGTTCTTC. The rearrangement uses TRBV5-4 and TRBJ2-1; 13 nucleotides align to TRBD2. Germline trimming cut 3 bases from V and 5 bases from J; bases unmatched to any gene: 2. CDR3 length: 15 amino acids. CDR1 SGHNT and CDR2 YYREEE come from the germline V gene (reference sequence).

The genes are TRBV7-9 and TRBJ2-3; no reliable D call. This CDR3 has 18 amino acids. CDR1 is SEHNR and CDR2 is FQNEAQ in the germline V gene (reference sequence). V was trimmed by 1 base and J by 4 bases, leaving 21 bases between them. CDR3 sequence (DNA): TGTGCCAGCAGCTTAGATCCTGGCGGCGCCGTATTCGCAGATACGCAGTATTTT. Translated: CASSLDPGGAVFADTQYF.

This rearrangement joins TRBV29-1 to TRBJ2-5, with 8 bases fitting TRBD2. The trim removed 6 bases at V and 1 base at J, leaving 4 bases unmatched. CDR1 is SQVTM and CDR2 is ANQGSEA in the germline V gene. The CDR3 length is 13 residues. The CDR3 here is CSVAGGPQETQYF. The DNA of the CDR3 is TGCAGCGTCGCGGGGGGTCCCCAAGAGACCCAGTACTTC.

This clone was found a few times. The V call is TRBV27, the J call TRBJ2-6, with 9 positions matching TRBD1. Germline trimming cut 5 bases from V and 4 bases from J; bases unmatched to any gene: 12. From germline, CDR1 is MNHEY and CDR2 SMNVEV (reference sequence). The CDR3 loop spans 18 amino acids. The CDR3 nucleotides are TGTGCCAGCAGTCAAATATCACAGGGGGCGCAGGGGGCCAACGTCCTGACTTTC. It yields the protein CASSQISQGAQGANVLTF.

The CDR3 nucleotides are TGTGCCTGGAGACCCGTGGCCGCCCAAAAACTGTTTTTT. Its translation: CAWRPVAAQKLFF. The rearrangement uses TRBV30 and TRBJ1-4; D remains unclear. The CDR3 runs to 13 residues. CDR1 is GTSNPN, CDR2 SVGIG, per germline (reference sequence). Trimming pared 3 bases from V and 9 bases from J, leaving 14 bases between.

This clone was seen more than once but under ten times. The CDR3 DNA reads as TGCAGCGCGTTGGACGGGGGAAACCAAGAGACCCAGTACTTC. Protein sequence: CSALDGGNQETQYF. The chain links TRBV29-1 to TRBJ2-5; a possible D gene is TRBD2 (6 bases). The CDR3 is 14 residues long. The V end lost 7 bases, the J end lost 0 bases, and 15 bases lay between the germline ends. From germline, CDR1 is SQVTM and CDR2 ANQGSEA.

The gene calls are TRBV6-5 and TRBJ2-1; TRBD2 is a possible D gene (7 bases). The germline V gene encodes CDR1 MNHEY and CDR2 SVGAGI. Trimming left V 2 bases short and J 5 bases short, with 16 bases between. The CDR3 contains 16 residues. CDR3 nucleotides: TGTGCCAGCAGTTACGAGGGGTGGGAGGGGGACAATGAGCAGTTCTTC. Encoded protein: CASSYEGWEGDNEQFF.

This chain connects TRBV4-2 to TRBJ2-7; 8 bases agree with TRBD2. Trimming took 8 bases from V and 2 from J; bases not matched to a gene: 8. This CDR3 has 14 residues. Germline V CDR1 and CDR2: LGHNA, YNFKEQ. The CDR3 DNA follows: TGTGCCAGCTCCCGGGGAGCGGGGGCCTACGAGCAGTACTTC. Translating gives CASSRGAGAYEQYF.

The chain recombines TRBV5-1 with TRBJ1-1; D gene ambiguous. CDR1 and CDR2 from the germline V gene are SGHRS and YFSETQ. This CDR3 contains 17 residues. The V and J ends lost 1 base and 1 base respectively, with 17 bases between them. The CDR3 sequence is CASSLPRHGSRNTEAFF. Written as DNA, the CDR3 is TGCGCCAGCAGCTTGCCGCGACATGGGAGCCGGAACACTGAAGCTTTCTTT.

The V gene is TRBV5-6, the J gene TRBJ1-1; perhaps TRBD1 as D (5 bases). Germline lookup yields CDR1 SGHDT and CDR2 YYEEEE. This CDR3 is built from 14 residues. The V and J ends lost 0 bases and 8 bases respectively, with 14 bases between them. CDR3 loop: CASSLGQTYWEAFF. The DNA for the CDR3 is TGTGCCAGCAGCTTGGGACAGACGTATTGGGAAGCTTTCTTT.

This chain links TRBV9 with TRBJ2-1, with TRBD2 identical over 8 bases. Germline CDR1 reads SGDLS; CDR2 reads YYNGEE. The CDR3 loop spans 15 amino acids. Unmatched junction bases numbered 7, after V lost 0 bases and J lost 8 bases. The CDR3 nucleotides are TGTGCCAGCAGCGTAGATTACGGGAGGGTCGATGAGCAGTTCTTC. Translation gives CASSVDYGRVDEQFF.

The chain combines TRBV11-3 with TRBJ2-1, with D possibly being TRBD1 (6 bases). The V and J ends lost 5 bases and 6 bases respectively, with 11 bases between them. This CDR3 contains 13 residues. The germline V gene encodes CDR1 SGHNT and CDR2 YENEEA. CDR3 DNA: TGTGCCAGCAGCCCAGGGGCAAGCAATGAGCAGTTCTTC. It translates to CASSPGASNEQFF.

The chain couples TRBV4-1 to TRBJ1-2; D perhaps matches TRBD1 (5 bases). Trimming left V 0 bases short and J 0 bases short, with 8 bases between. Germline V gene data show CDR1 as MGHRA and CDR2 as YSYEKL. This CDR3 is 15 amino acids long. CDR3 in DNA: TGCGCCAGCAGCCAAGAGGGACTGGCTAACTATGGCTACACCTTC. Protein product: CASSQEGLANYGYTF.

The gene calls are TRBV6-5 and TRBJ2-1, with D tentatively TRBD2 (5 bases). This CDR3 contains 15 residues. The V gene lost 0 bases and the J gene lost 0 bases, with 6 bases spanning the gap. The germline gives CDR1 MNHEY, CDR2 SVGAGI. The CDR3 DNA reads as TGTGCCAGCAGTTACTCAGGGAGCTCCTACAATGAGCAGTTCTTC. This codes for CASSYSGSSYNEQFF.

The V and J genes are TRBV4-3 and TRBJ2-7, with 14 positions matching TRBD2. The CDR3 is made up of 16 amino acids. From germline, CDR1 is LGHNA and CDR2 YSLEER. V was pared by 1 base and J by 2 bases, with 1 base of the junction left unmatched. Written as DNA, the CDR3 is TGCGCCAGCAGCCAAGGACTAGCGGGAGGGGCCTACGAGCAGTACTTC. Its translation is CASSQGLAGGAYEQYF.

The V and J genes are TRBV5-1 and TRBJ2-2; a weak D match, TRBD1 (6 bases). V was cut by 1 base and J by 8 bases, with 21 bases left in between. The germline V gene has CDR1 SGHRS and CDR2 YFSETQ. This CDR3 is built from 17 residues. The CDR3 coding sequence is TGCGCCAGCAGCTTGAGAGCCGGGACACTGTCTGGAGGGGAGCTGTTTTTT. The encoded protein is CASSLRAGTLSGGELFF.

The gene calls are TRBV4-1 and TRBJ2-1; TRBD2 matches at 11 bases. CDR3 length: 16 amino acids. V lost 4 bases, J lost 7 bases, and 9 bases stayed unmatched. CDR1 MGHRA and CDR2 YSYEKL come from the germline V gene. CDR3 sequence reads: CASSRSIAGGRNEQFF. The CDR3 bases are TGCGCCAGCAGCCGCAGTATAGCGGGAGGGCGGAATGAGCAGTTCTTC.

In its sample, this clone was seen once. The CDR3 reads CASSSQGGKNTEAFF. Written as DNA, the CDR3 is TGCGCCAGCAGCTCACAGGGGGGGAAAAACACTGAAGCTTTCTTT. The rearrangement uses TRBV5-1 and TRBJ1-1; the match to TRBD1 covers 8 bases. V shed 3 bases and J 2 bases; nucleotides not matched to a gene: 6. CDR1 and CDR2 from the germline V gene are SGHRS and YFSETQ. The CDR3 extends over 15 amino acids. The variable domain in full, completed from reference TRBV5-1 and TRBJ1-1, reads KAGVTQTPRYLIKTRGQQVTLSCSPISGHRSVSWYQQTPGQGLQFLFEYFSETQRNKGNFPGRFSGRQFSNSRSEMNVSTLELGDSALYLCASSSQGGKNTEAFFGQGTRLTVV.

The chain joins TRBV27 to TRBJ1-1; no clear D gene. CDR1 is MNHEY, CDR2 SMNVEV, per germline (reference sequence). This CDR3 comprises 16 residues. V gave up 5 bases and J gave up 8 bases, with 24 bases separating them. The CDR3 loop is CASSPGLRGPLGEAFF. For the CDR3, the DNA is TGTGCCAGCAGTCCCGGATTGCGAGGGCCGCTCGGAGAAGCTTTCTTT.

This rearrangement joins TRBV18 to TRBJ1-1, with a weak D call TRBD1 (6 bases). Per the germline V gene, CDR1 is KGHSH and CDR2 is LQKENI. Trimming left V 2 bases short and J 3 bases short, with 13 bases between. The CDR3 extends over 15 amino acids. DNA for the CDR3: TGTGCCAGCTCACCAGCGACAGGAGGTGACACTGAAGCTTTCTTT. Its protein is CASSPATGGDTEAFF.

The count of this clone is one. The V call is TRBV11-2, the J call TRBJ2-7; D gene ambiguous. Trimming cost V 5 bases and J 7 bases, with 18 bases left between them. CDR3 size: 14 residues. CDR1 is SGHAT, CDR2 FQNNGV, per germline. DNA for the CDR3: TGTGCCAGCAGCCCGACGTCGGCCTCGACTGAGCAGTACTTC. Its protein is CASSPTSASTEQYF.

This clone turned up a few times. The rearrangement uses TRBV9 and TRBJ1-1; D is unresolved. Germline CDR1 is SGDLS and CDR2 is YYNGEE. V was clipped by 4 bases and J by 4 bases, with 20 bases between them. The CDR3 consists of 16 residues. The CDR3 region has the DNA TGTGCCAGCAGCCCCCAGAGGGAGACAAAAAGCACTGAAGCTTTCTTT. It is translated as CASSPQRETKSTEAFF. Drawing the rest from reference TRBV9 and TRBJ1-1, the complete variable domain is DSGVTQTPKHLITATGQRVTLRCSPRSGDLSVYWYQQSLDQGLQFLIQYYNGEERAKGNILERFSAQQFPDLHSELNLSSLELGDSALYFCASSPQRETKSTEAFFGQGTRLTVV.

The V gene is TRBV5-1, the J gene TRBJ2-4; 12 nucleotides agree with TRBD2. This CDR3 region has 15 residues. Germline V gene lookup returns CDR1 SGHRS and CDR2 YFSETQ. V lost 4 bases to trimming and J lost 7 bases; unmatched junction nucleotides: 6. Here the CDR3 DNA reads TGCGCCAGCAGCCCGACTAGCGGGAGTTTGAACATTCAGTACTTC. It specifies CASSPTSGSLNIQYF. Based on the CDR3 plus reference TRBV5-1 and TRBJ2-4, the full variable domain is KAGVTQTPRYLIKTRGQQVTLSCSPISGHRSVSWYQQTPGQGLQFLFEYFSETQRNKGNFPGRFSGRQFSNSRSEMNVSTLELGDSALYLCASSPTSGSLNIQYFGAGTRLSVL.

V is TRBV5-1 and J is TRBJ2-5; D is possibly TRBD1 (6 bases). Germline CDR1 and CDR2: SGHRS and YFSETQ. Trimming took 4 bases from V and 1 from J, leaving 8 bases between them. The CDR3 length is 13 residues. The DNA of the CDR3 is TGCGCCAGCAGCGGGACACCCCAAGAGACCCAGTACTTC. Translation gives CASSGTPQETQYF.

This chain joins TRBV9 and TRBJ1-2; the match to TRBD1 covers 7 bases. The CDR3 is made up of 12 amino acids. The junction had 3 bases not matched to a gene; V was cut back by 7 bases and J by 3 bases. Per the germline V gene, CDR1 is SGDLS and CDR2 is YYNGEE. The CDR3 sequence: CASGDRDYGYTF. The CDR3 region has the DNA TGTGCCAGCGGCGACAGGGACTATGGCTACACCTTC.